The clone carrying this T cell receptor (beta chain) has a handful of counts. Its cognate antigen is unknown. This specimen comes from a study of cytotoxic CD8 clonotypes in ibrutinib-treated CLL. Study information: After a median of almost 70 months, 14 patients stayed remitted and some twelve progressed; responses had been partial in approximately 24 and complete in 2. After a median around eleven months on treatment (6 to 36), response samples were drawn.

Study conclusions and caveats: Sustained-remission and progressing patients' sampling times differed. Starting clonality was above that of age-matched healthy donors and tracked circulating CD8+ T-cell counts.

Some clones are missing from TCRdb's copy, which holds only in-frame ones; the method was immunoSEQ multiplex PCR. The table lists approximately 160,000 clones, about 88% of them singletons. The CDR3 sequence is 15 residues long. V was pared by 2 bases and J by 6 bases, with 15 bases between. From germline, CDR1 is SGHRS and CDR2 YFSETQ. The clonotype originates from a human donor with chronic lymphocytic leukemia. Sequencing used PBMCs, obtained at disease progression, from a patient treated with ibrutinib. This sequence joins TRBV5-1 and TRBJ1-5; a weak D match, TRBD1 (6 bases). In DNA form, the CDR3 reads TGCGCCAGCAGCTTACAGACAGGAAACGGTCAGCCCCAGCATTTT. Translated, it gives CASSLQTGNGQPQHF.